Listed below are T cell receptor beta chains from one sample, sequenced in a study of blood T cell repertoires in COVID-19. The assay was immunoSEQ multiplex PCR, and TCRdb's table has in-frame clones only and misses some. The data contain roughly 140,000 clones, more than 70% of them seen just once; the ten biggest clones take up 10% to 15%. The source material was peripheral blood. The origin of the receptors is a man aged 55 to 70 with active or convalescent COVID-19. CDR3s include the opening cysteine and the closing phenylalanine or tryptophan. Fields, in order: J gene, V gene, CDR3 protein.

j_gene: TRBJ2-3; v_gene: TRBV18; CDR3aa: CASSPFQAGGYF
j_gene: TRBJ1-5; v_gene: TRBV28; CDR3aa: CASSFERRGLPQHF
j_gene: TRBJ1-2; v_gene: TRBV19; CDR3aa: CASIGGQGYYGYTF
j_gene: TRBJ2-3; v_gene: TRBV4-1; CDR3aa: CASSQAPLGSATDTQYF
j_gene: TRBJ1-4; v_gene: TRBV18; CDR3aa: CASSSQTATNEKLFF
j_gene: TRBJ1-1; v_gene: TRBV9; CDR3aa: CASSVLLNTEAFF
j_gene: TRBJ2-3; v_gene: TRBV6-2/TRBV6-3; CDR3aa: CASSYSRSPDTQYF
j_gene: TRBJ2-1; v_gene: TRBV19; CDR3aa: CASSRPTGFDEQFF
j_gene: TRBJ2-5; v_gene: TRBV2; CDR3aa: CASSGSGGVEETQYF
j_gene: TRBJ1-4; v_gene: TRBV28; CDR3aa: CASSLLDGATNEKLFF
j_gene: TRBJ2-3; v_gene: TRBV30; CDR3aa: CAWSVPSGVTDTQYF
j_gene: TRBJ1-2; v_gene: TRBV5-4; CDR3aa: CASRKTGQGAYGYTF
j_gene: TRBJ2-2; v_gene: TRBV2; CDR3aa: CASNLLLAGGPRTGELFF
j_gene: TRBJ2-3; v_gene: TRBV5-4; CDR3aa: CASSGGGLKVDTQYF